This is a list of T cell receptor beta chains from one sample in a study of blood T cell repertoires in COVID-19. TCRdb's copy holds only in-frame clones and misses some; the assay was immunoSEQ multiplex PCR. Here the sample spans roughly 280,000 clones, 86% being singletons. Sequenced: peripheral blood. Receptor source: a man between 18 and 35 years old with active or convalescent COVID-19. Both conserved end residues are part of each CDR3. Fields, in order: J gene, D gene, V gene, clone size, CDR3 DNA, CDR3 protein. The D gene is left open where the match is weak. Not all rows give a size; the values are once, few, many and, for expanded clones, a class.

TRBJ2-7 | TRBD2 | TRBV27 | few | TGTGCGACCAAACCCGGGACTAGCGGGTTTGTGGGGCAGTACTTC | CATKPGTSGFVGQYF
TRBJ1-2 | TRBD1 | TRBV18 | - | TGTGCCAGCTCAAGTCAGGGGGCTTTTAACTATGGCTACACCTTC | CASSSQGAFNYGYTF
TRBJ2-2 | - | TRBV28 | - | TGTGCCAGCAGTTTTTATAGCGGGGAGCTGTTTTTT | CASSFYSGELFF
TRBJ2-4 | - | TRBV19 | - | TGTGCCAGTAGTATAACGGAGGGGAGGATTCAGTACTTC | CASSITEGRIQYF
TRBJ2-2 | - | TRBV11-3 | - | TGTGCCAGCAGCTTAAAGGACAGATCGAACACCGGGGAGCTGTTTTTT | CASSLKDRSNTGELFF
TRBJ1-2 | TRBD1 | TRBV29-1 | - | TGCAGCGTGCAGGGGGCTCATGGCTACACCTTC | CSVQGAHGYTF
TRBJ2-5 | - | TRBV29-1 | - | TGCAGCGTGACAGACCAAGAGACCCAGTACTTC | CSVTDQETQYF
TRBJ2-7 | - | TRBV5-1 | - | TGCGCCAGCAGCCCCCGGAGTACCTACGAGCAGTACTTC | CASSPRSTYEQYF
TRBJ1-1 | TRBD1 | TRBV6-6 | - | TGTGCCAGCAGTGACAGGGGCGGGAACACTGAAGCTTTCTTT | CASSDRGGNTEAFF
TRBJ1-5 | - | TRBV2 | few | TGTGCCAGCAGTGAGGAGGGGACGGGCAATCAGCCCCAGCATTTT | CASSEEGTGNQPQHF
TRBJ2-5 | TRBD1 | TRBV14 | - | TGTGCCAGCAGCCAAGTCTTGACAGGGGTAGAGACCCAGTACTTC | CASSQVLTGVETQYF
TRBJ1-5 | - | TRBV14 | - | TGTGCCAGCAGCCTCCAGGCAGGGTACAATCAGCCCCAGCATTTT | CASSLQAGYNQPQHF
TRBJ2-7 | TRBD2 | TRBV7-2 | - | TGTGCCAGCAGCAGATCCGGGACTAGCGCCTACGAGCAGTACTTC | CASSRSGTSAYEQYF
TRBJ2-7 | TRBD2 | TRBV5-4 | - | TGTGCCAGCAGCCAAGGACTAGCGGGAGCCCAGACCTACGAGCAGTACTTC | CASSQGLAGAQTYEQYF
TRBJ1-2 | TRBD1 | TRBV30 | - | TGTGCCTGGCTTGACGACAGGGGAAGAGAAAGCTACACCTTC | CAWLDDRGRESYTF
TRBJ2-3 | - | TRBV5-6 | - | TGTGCCAGCAGCTTGCTCCGCGGAGATACGCAGTATTTT | CASSLLRGDTQYF
TRBJ2-3 | TRBD2 | TRBV5-4 | - | TGTGCCAGCAGCCCAGGGACTAGCGGGGCCAATACAGATACGCAGTATTTT | CASSPGTSGANTDTQYF
TRBJ1-5 | TRBD1 | TRBV28 | - | TGTGCCAGCAGTCCGGACAGGGATCAGCCCCAGCATTTT | CASSPDRDQPQHF
TRBJ1-2 | - | TRBV5-5 | - | TGTGCCAGCAGCTCCCCCGATGGTACAGGGCTCCTCTATGGCTACACCTTC | CASSSPDGTGLLYGYTF
TRBJ2-3 | - | TRBV19 | - | TGTGCCAGTAGACTCGATATTGCGGATACGCAGTATTTT | CASRLDIADTQYF
TRBJ2-1 | - | TRBV7-9 | - | TGTGCCAGCAGCTTAGCGCTAGCGCCGTTTAATGAGCAGTTCTTC | CASSLALAPFNEQFF
TRBJ2-7 | - | TRBV14 | - | TGTGCCAGCAGCCAAGTGGCAGGCTTTTATTACGAGCAGTACTTC | CASSQVAGFYYEQYF
TRBJ1-6 | TRBD1 | TRBV5-1 | - | TGCGCCAGCAGCCGGGACAGCGGACATAATTCACCCCTCCACTTT | CASSRDSGHNSPLHF
TRBJ2-1 | - | TRBV23-1 | - | TGCGCCAGCAGTCGCTCGGAGTTCAATGAGCAGTTCTTC | CASSRSEFNEQFF
TRBJ1-5 | TRBD1 | TRBV19 | few | TGTGCCAGTAGGACGACAGGGACTTCTAATCAGCCCCAGCATTTT | CASRTTGTSNQPQHF
TRBJ2-7 | TRBD1 | TRBV5-4 | - | TGTGCCAGCAGTTCAAGTCGCCAGGGGGTCTACGAGCAGTACTTC | CASSSSRQGVYEQYF
TRBJ2-6 | - | TRBV5-6 | - | TGTGCCAGCAGGATGGACATCGCCGGGGCCAACGTCCTGACTTTC | CASRMDIAGANVLTF
TRBJ2-2 | TRBD1 | TRBV5-1 | - | TGCGCCAGCAGCTTGTGGGACAGTTCCGTTACCGGGGAGCTGTTTTTT | CASSLWDSSVTGELFF
TRBJ2-1 | - | TRBV5-1 | - | TGCGCCAGCAGCTTGGTACAGGGCGATAATGAGCAGTTCTTC | CASSLVQGDNEQFF
TRBJ1-4 | - | TRBV19 | - | TGTGCCAGTACCTTACGCCAGGGGAATGAAAAACTGTTTTTT | CASTLRQGNEKLFF
TRBJ2-5 | TRBD2 | TRBV10-2 | - | TGCGCCACCTTAGCGGGGGAGAACCAAGAGACCCAGTACTTC | CATLAGENQETQYF
TRBJ1-3 | - | TRBV9 | - | TGTGCCAGTAAGGGGCCAGCTGGAAACACCATATATTTT | CASKGPAGNTIYF
TRBJ1-4 | - | TRBV12-3/TRBV12-4 | - | TGTGCCAGCAGCCCCAGACTGTTTTTT | CASSPRLFF
TRBJ2-1 | TRBD1 | TRBV24-1 | - | TGTGCCACCAGTGGGAATAGGGGACAGGTTTACAATGAGCAGTTCTTC | CATSGNRGQVYNEQFF
TRBJ1-1 | TRBD1 | TRBV5-1 | - | TGCGCCAGCAGCTTGGGACAGGGGAGCACTGAAGCTTTCTTT | CASSLGQGSTEAFF
TRBJ2-5 | TRBD2 | TRBV4-1 | - | TGCGCCAGCAGCCAAGACGGCGCGGGGGGCGGAGAGACCCAGTACTTC | CASSQDGAGGGETQYF
TRBJ2-7 | - | TRBV5-6 | - | TGTGCCAGCAGCTTTAGTATGAGCCACGAGCAGTACTTC | CASSFSMSHEQYF
TRBJ2-7 | - | TRBV7-9 | - | TGTGCCAGCAGCTGGGCAGACGAGCAGTACTTC | CASSWADEQYF
TRBJ1-1 | - | TRBV6-5 | - | TGTGCCAGCAGTTACGTGGGGGGGGCGGTTAGCACTGAAGCTTTCTTT | CASSYVGGAVSTEAFF
TRBJ1-4 | TRBD1 | TRBV2 | - | TGTGCCACCACTCCAACTAGGACAGGGTCTGAAAAACTGTTTTTT | CATTPTRTGSEKLFF
TRBJ2-2 | - | TRBV28 | - | TGTGCCAGCGCCCCTGGGAGTCAGGCGAACACCGGGGAGCTGTTTTTT | CASAPGSQANTGELFF